This T cell receptor (beta chain) was identified during a study of blood T cell repertoires in COVID-19. Study-level information: Whether acute or convalescent, the COVID-19 samples came from the United States, Italy and Spain.

The CDR3 runs to 19 residues. Methods used by the authors: Reference gene primer amplification yielded estimated nucleated cell counts. Clones were read by immunoSEQ multiplex PCR, and TCRdb kept only the in-frame ones, dropping some. V, J and clone size derive from that table, while D and trimming were established from the DNA sequence. The table shows some 280,000 clones, with around 90% occurring only once. The specimen was peripheral blood. The receptor was isolated from a woman between 40 and 50 years old who had recovered from COVID-19. The chain is built from TRBV21-1 and TRBJ2-6; TRBD2 is the table's D call, not checked against the DNA. TRBV21-1 is deemed a pseudogene. The CDR3 region is CASSKAASGYHSGANVLTF. The CDR3 DNA reads as TGTGCCAGCAGCAAGGCGGCTAGCGGCTACCACTCTGGGGCCAACGTCCTGACTTTC.